This T cell receptor (beta chain) is from a study of T cells in Graves' hyperthyroidism and ophthalmopathy. There were TCR beta CDR3 regions amplified from RNA transcripts. Initially, a first-round RT-PCR of the TCR CDR3 employed the HTBI primer set. TCRdb re-analysed the multiplex PCR reads in MiXCR, keeping a single row per CDR3 protein. The sample has about 35,000 distinct CDR3 sequences, roughly 50% seen once. Comment on this clonotype: Given a much more abundant clone one base away, this may be a read error.

Sequencing was done on a sample of blood. The clonotype comes from a woman between 50 and 59 years old with Graves' hyperthyroidism that later progressed to Graves' ophthalmopathy.

CDR3 in DNA: TGTGCCAGCAGCTTCTCCGGGACAGCGGCCTACGAGCAGTACTTC. As protein: CASSFSGTAAYEQYF. J is TRBJ2-7 and V is TRBV3-1; 7 bases match TRBD1. V dropped 5 bases and J dropped 2; count of bases not matched to a gene: 9. CDR3 length: 15 amino acids. In germline, CDR1 is LGHDT, CDR2 YNNKEL (reference sequence).